This passage covers 23 T cell receptor beta chains from one sample sequenced in a study of T cells in Graves' hyperthyroidism and ophthalmopathy. It was RNA transcripts that yielded the amplified TCR beta CDR3 regions. Researchers ran a first-round RT-PCR on the TCR CDR3 using the HTBI primer set. TCRdb re-analysed the multiplex PCR reads in MiXCR, keeping a single row per CDR3 protein. This table holds hundreds of thousands of distinct CDR3 sequences, around 20% found once. Material: blood. The receptor source for this set is a man younger than 45 with Graves' ophthalmopathy.

This clonotype was recorded once. It is unclear where the CDR3 begins or ends on the DNA, so no DNA is shown, and the CDR3 is as TCRdb lists it. The chain carries TRBV6-1 and TRBJ2-7; the D call of TRBD1 is as the table states it, not checked on the DNA. Germline values: CDR1 MNHNS, CDR2 SASEGT. The CDR3 has 15 residues if both end residues are counted. The CDR3 spells CACSARGQVSYEQYF.

The gene calls are TRBV20-1 and TRBJ1-2, with D possibly matching TRBD1 (6 bases). The V end was cut by 5 bases, the J end by 8 bases, with 15 bases between. Per germline, CDR1 DFQATT and CDR2 SNEGSKA (reference sequence). CDR3 length equals 12 residues. The CDR3 here is CSAPSGGWGYTF. CDR3 DNA: TGCAGTGCTCCAAGTGGGGGCTGGGGCTACACCTTC.

This clonotype appeared many times. The chain couples TRBV27 to TRBJ1-1; TRBD1 matches 10 bases. Germline V gives CDR1 MNHEY, CDR2 SMNVEV (reference sequence). The CDR3 consists of 17 residues. Losses at the gene ends were 2 bases for V and 5 bases for J; bases not matched to a gene: 11. CDR3 DNA sequence: TGTGCCAGCAGTTTACTTGGGACAGGGGATAGTGTGACTGAAGCTTTCTTT. It translates to CASSLLGTGDSVTEAFF.

This clonotype was seen at least ten times. The CDR3 DNA follows: TGTGCCACCAGCAGAGAGCGGGAGATATTCGGGGAGCTGTTTTTT. Its protein product is CATSREREIFGELFF. This chain links TRBV15 with TRBJ2-2; 7 bases map to TRBD2. The ends lost 0 bases at V and 7 bases at J; junction bases unmatched: 5. Germline CDR1 and CDR2: LNHNV and YYDKDF (reference sequence). The CDR3 is 15 amino acids.

This clonotype appeared a few times. V is TRBV12-3 or TRBV12-4 and J is TRBJ1-1, with D maybe TRBD1 (5 bases). This CDR3 comprises 16 residues. Trimming took 6 bases from V and 0 from J, leaving 17 bases between them. For the CDR3, the DNA is TGTGCCAGCAGAGACAGCGGGCTCCGAATGAACACTGAAGCTTTCTTT. It translates to CASRDSGLRMNTEAFF.

The chain has TRBV9 and TRBJ1-4, with D unresolved. Germline-derived CDR1 and CDR2 are SGDLS and YYNGEE. V was trimmed by 0 bases and J by 2 bases, leaving 8 bases between them. The CDR3 covers 15 residues. CDR3 region: CASSVAVGTNEKLFF. The DNA of the CDR3 is TGTGCCAGCAGCGTAGCGGTGGGGACTAATGAAAAACTGTTTTTT.

This clonotype was counted only a few times. This chain uses TRBV27 with TRBJ2-1; 7 bases fit TRBD2. With V trimmed by 5 bases and J by 4 bases, 8 bases remained unmatched. CDR1 is MNHEY and CDR2 is SMNVEV in the germline V gene (reference sequence). The CDR3 has 15 amino acids. The DNA for the CDR3 is TGTGCCAGCAGTCTTACTAGCGCCCAATACAATGAGCAGTTCTTC. It translates to CASSLTSAQYNEQFF.

This clonotype has a handful of counts. The V gene is TRBV20-1, the J gene TRBJ1-6; D might be TRBD1 (6 bases). CDR3 size: 13 residues. The germline gives CDR1 DFQATT, CDR2 SNEGSKA (reference sequence). Trimming removed 6 bases from V and 13 bases from J, with 19 bases in between. The CDR3 here is CSANRDTGFPLHF. Written as DNA, the CDR3 is TGCAGTGCCAATCGGGACACGGGGTTTCCCCTCCACTTT.

This clonotype was detected a few times. The rearrangement links TRBV6-1 to TRBJ2-4; D ambiguous. Germline lookup yields CDR1 MNHNS and CDR2 SASEGT. This CDR3 has 15 amino acids. Trimming cost V 4 bases and J 0 bases, with 10 bases left between them. The CDR3 loop reads CASSGEGIAKNIQYF. The CDR3 DNA reads as TGTGCCAGCAGTGGGGAAGGAATAGCCAAAAACATTCAGTACTTC.

V usage is TRBV28 and J usage is TRBJ2-5; D is uncertain. This CDR3 is 15 amino acids long. The V gene lost 10 bases and the J gene lost 4 bases, with 22 bases spanning the gap. The germline CDR1 and CDR2 sequences are MDHEN and SYDVKM. CDR3 sequence: CATLYDKRKRETQYF. The CDR3 nucleotides are TGTGCCACCCTTTACGACAAACGGAAGAGAGAGACCCAGTACTTC.

There are a few counts of this clonotype. The chain is built from TRBV18 and TRBJ2-7, with D tentatively TRBD1 (5 bases). V lost 6 bases and J lost 2, with 17 bases in between. The germline V gene has CDR1 KGHSH and CDR2 LQKENI. The CDR3 has 15 amino acids. Here the CDR3 reads CASSPALLDTYEQYF. The CDR3 bases are TGTGCCAGCTCTCCCGCGCTTTTGGACACCTACGAGCAGTACTTC.

This clonotype occurred a few times. The rearrangement uses TRBV18 and TRBJ2-4, with D maybe TRBD2 (5 bases). Germline assignment: CDR1 KGHSH and CDR2 LQKENI. V was clipped by 0 bases and J by 2 bases, with 11 bases between them. This CDR3 has 16 amino acids. CDR3 bases: TGTGCCAGCTCACCACCCCTCGGGAATTCCAAAAACATTCAGTACTTC. This codes for CASSPPLGNSKNIQYF.

V is TRBV5-1 and J is TRBJ1-1; D is undetermined. CDR3 size: 15 residues. Germline assignment: CDR1 SGHRS and CDR2 YFSETQ. Trimming left V 0 bases short and J 4 bases short, with 13 bases between. CDR3 sequence (DNA): TGCGCCAGCAGCTTGGGAGGCCTTGGCGGCACTGAAGCTTTCTTT. As protein: CASSLGGLGGTEAFF.

This clonotype was observed many times. The chain recombines TRBV7-2 with TRBJ2-5, with D perhaps being TRBD1 or TRBD2 (6 bases each). The CDR3 length is 15 residues. Trimming removed 0 bases from V and 5 bases from J, with 13 bases in between. Germline loops: CDR1 SGHTA, CDR2 FQGNSA. The CDR3 is CASSLATGARETQYF. CDR3 DNA sequence: TGTGCCAGCAGCTTAGCTACGGGGGCGAGGGAGACCCAGTACTTC. Looking up the rest from reference TRBV7-2 and TRBJ2-5 gives the full variable domain: GAGVSQSPSNKVTEKGKDVELRCDPISGHTALYWYRQSLGQGLEFLIYFQGNSAPDKSGLPSDRFSAERTGGSVSTLTIQRTQQEDSAVYLCASSLATGARETQYFGPGTRLLVL.

This clonotype was detected only a few times. The J gene is TRBJ1-3, the V gene TRBV6-1; 7 bases map to TRBD1. The CDR3 sequence is 15 residues long. Germline values: CDR1 MNHNS, CDR2 SASEGT. V gave up 6 bases and J gave up 2 bases; unmatched junction bases: 7. The CDR3 sequence: CASRAAGGTGNTIYF. DNA of the CDR3: TGTGCCAGCAGAGCCGCAGGGGGTACTGGAAACACCATATATTTT.

The chain recombines TRBV2 with TRBJ2-3, with D maybe TRBD1 (6 bases). The CDR3 is 16 amino acids. Germline V gives CDR1 SNHLY, CDR2 FYNNEI. V shed 8 bases and J shed 6 bases, with 24 bases lying between them. The CDR3 here is CASLPPLTGIMDTQYF. Written as DNA, the CDR3 is TGTGCCAGCCTCCCCCCTTTGACAGGCATTATGGATACGCAGTATTTT.

This clonotype was found once. Germline and junction disagree at one end, which may indicate a read error. This chain joins TRBV30 and TRBJ1-5; TRBD1 aligns across 10 bases. CDR1 is GTSNPN, CDR2 SVGIG, per germline (reference sequence). CDR3 length: 13 amino acids. CDR3 nucleotide sequence: TGTGCCTGGTCGACAGGGGGCAAACAGCCCCAGCATTTT. Residues: CAWSTGGKQPQHF.

Comments on this clonotype: A much larger clonotype is one base distant, so this may be a read error. This CDR3 fails to terminate in the conserved phenylalanine or tryptophan, so it likely reflects a read error. The V call is TRBV30, the J call TRBJ1-1; D is ambiguous. CDR1 is GTSNPN, CDR2 SVGIG, per germline (reference sequence). V was pared by 5 bases and J by 4 bases, with 11 bases between. The CDR3 is 12 amino acids. CDR3 coding DNA: TGTGCCTGGCGACGTTTGCCCACTGAAGCTTTCTCT. Amino acids: CAWRRLPTEAFS.

This clonotype was picked up a small number of times. Here the CDR3 reads CASSRTIGTGEHSETQYF. The CDR3 DNA reads TGTGCCAGCTCACGCACGATCGGGACAGGGGAACACTCCGAGACCCAGTACTTC. The chain recombines TRBV18 with TRBJ2-5; 10 nucleotides agree with TRBD1. The CDR3 extends over 18 amino acids. The V and J ends lost 4 bases and 5 bases, in that order; junction bases with no gene match: 16. In germline, CDR1 is KGHSH, CDR2 LQKENI. The full variable domain, in which reference TRBV18 and TRBJ2-5 provide the parts outside the CDR3, is NAGVMQNPRHLVRRRGQEARLRCSPMKGHSHVYWYRQLPEEGLKFMVYLQKENIIDESGMPKERFSAEFPKEGPSILRIQQVVRGDSAAYFCASSRTIGTGEHSETQYFGPGTRLLVL.

The chain joins TRBV19 to TRBJ2-2; a possible D gene is TRBD2 (5 bases). From germline, CDR1 is LNHDA and CDR2 SQIVND (reference sequence). This CDR3 is 13 amino acids long. Trimming pared 3 bases from V and 7 bases from J, leaving 9 bases between. The CDR3 is CASSMREHGELFF. CDR3 in DNA: TGTGCCAGTAGTATGAGGGAACACGGGGAGCTGTTTTTT.

This clonotype was picked up many times. V gene TRBV20-1 combines with J gene TRBJ1-1; possible D gene TRBD1, 5 bases. The CDR3 consists of 12 residues. Germline V gene data show CDR1 as DFQATT and CDR2 as SNEGSKA (reference sequence). Trimming shortened V by 3 bases and J by 1 base, and 6 bases separated the two germline ends. The CDR3 here is CSASQGNTEAFF. CDR3 nucleotides: TGCAGTGCTAGTCAGGGGAACACTGAAGCTTTCTTT.

The chain couples TRBV9 to TRBJ2-7; weak D call: TRBD1 (6 bases). Trimming pared 4 bases from V and 2 bases from J, leaving 16 bases between. Germline V lookup: CDR1 SGDLS, CDR2 YYNGEE. The CDR3 is made up of 15 amino acids. The CDR3 DNA follows: TGTGCCAGCAGCATAGCTTTGGGGGCGCCCTACGAGCAGTACTTC. The encoded protein is CASSIALGAPYEQYF.

This clonotype was seen a few times. CDR3 bases: TGTGCCAGTCGGGTTAGCAATCAGCCCCAGCATTTT. Protein: CASRVSNQPQHF. The chain has TRBV12-3 or TRBV12-4 and TRBJ1-5; D is undetermined. CDR3 length: 12 amino acids. V was pared by 9 bases and J by 0 bases, with 6 bases between.